This is a list of T cell receptor beta chains from one sample in a study of PD-1 blockade in classical Hodgkin lymphoma. Produced via immunoSEQ multiplex PCR; TCRdb's table is partial and in-frame only. The repertoire includes about 7,000 clones, approximately 85% of them detected once, and 30% to 40% sits in the top ten. The sequenced sample was peripheral blood mononuclear cells (PBMCs), obtained at baseline. The source of these receptors is a human donor with classical Hodgkin lymphoma. Each CDR3 is given with its conserved first and last residue. Fields, in order: V gene, D gene, clone size, J gene, CDR3 DNA, CDR3 protein. A D gene is named only where the DNA matches it firmly. Rows may omit the clone size; those that give it use once, few, many or a size class.

TRBV5-1,TRBD1,NA,TRBJ2-7,TGCGCCAGCAGCTTGGGCTCCACCGGGACAGGGGGCACTGAGCAGTACTTC,CASSLGSTGTGGTEQYF
TRBV7-3,TRBD1,NA,TRBJ2-2,TGTGCCAGCAGCTTAAGTGGTGGACAGGGGGCGAACACCGGGGAGCTGTTTTTT,CASSLSGGQGANTGELFF
TRBV18,NA,NA,TRBJ1-5,TGTGCCAGCTCACCACGAAGGGATCAGCCCCAGCATTTT,CASSPRRDQPQHF
TRBV27,TRBD2,NA,TRBJ2-1,TGTGCCAGCAGTTTATCGCCGGGACTAGCGGACAATGAGCAGTTCTTC,CASSLSPGLADNEQFF
TRBV5-1,NA,NA,TRBJ2-2,TGCGCCAGCAGCCCGATATTGGACTTGGGGGAGCTGTTTTTT,CASSPILDLGELFF
TRBV28,NA,NA,TRBJ2-6,TGTGCCAGCAGTTTAGCCGGGGCCAACGTCCTGACTTTC,CASSLAGANVLTF
TRBV30,NA,NA,TRBJ1-3,TGTGCCTGGAGTTTGGAAAGATCTGGAAACACCATATATTTT,CAWSLERSGNTIYF
TRBV5-6,NA,NA,TRBJ1-2,TGTGCCAGCAGCTGGGGCCAGAATGGTGGCTACACCTTC,CASSWGQNGGYTF
TRBV7-9,NA,NA,TRBJ1-4,TGTGCCAGCAGCTTAGGTCTTGAAAAACTGTTTTTT,CASSLGLEKLFF
TRBV7-2,NA,NA,TRBJ1-6,TGTGCCAGCAGCTCGACAGGAAATTCACCCCTCCACTTT,CASSSTGNSPLHF
TRBV20-1,NA,few,TRBJ2-7,TGCAGTGCTAGCGACCACGAGCAGTACTTC,CSASDHEQYF